The clone carrying this T cell receptor (beta chain) was found many times. V lost 5 bases, J lost 3 bases, and 7 bases stayed unmatched. Germline CDR1 and CDR2: SGHAT and FQDESV (reference sequence). This CDR3 is built from 15 residues. Amplification targeted TCR beta CDR3 regions from RNA transcripts. With the HTBI primer set, the TCR CDR3 went through a first round of RT-PCR. MiXCR was run by TCRdb on the multiplex PCR reads, yielding one entry per CDR3 protein. The data show fewer than 200,000 distinct CDR3 sequences, with 9.4% seen just once and around 20% held by the top ten. This entry comes from a study of T cells in Graves' hyperthyroidism and ophthalmopathy.

The rearrangement uses TRBV11-1 and TRBJ2-7; 10 bases align to TRBD1. The specimen was blood. This TCR was recovered from a woman aged 18-30 years with Graves' hyperthyroidism that later progressed to Graves' ophthalmopathy. Here the CDR3 reads CASSKTTGGFYEQYF. CDR3 in DNA: TGTGCCAGCAGCAAAACGACAGGGGGCTTCTACGAGCAGTACTTC.